A single sample gave rise to the 10 T cell receptor beta chains below, sequenced in a study of shared clonotypes between healthy human individuals. Using immunoSEQ multiplex PCR, the repertoire was profiled, and TCRdb retains in-frame clones only, with some absent. The sample lists approximately 460,000 clones, 77% occurring once. The sequencing sample was made of PBMCs. The origin of the receptors is a middle-aged woman in good health. Some clones in this sample may be carry-over from other donors' samples.

The chain joins TRBV30 to TRBJ2-4; tentatively, D is TRBD1 (6 bases). The CDR3 has 16 residues. Germline V gives CDR1 GTSNPN, CDR2 SVGIG (reference sequence). Between the trimmed V and J ends, which lost 1 base and 0 bases, there was a span of 13 bases. CDR3 loop: CAWSDPVQGAKNIQYF. CDR3 nucleotides: TGTGCCTGGAGTGACCCCGTACAGGGAGCCAAAAACATTCAGTACTTC.

This clone has only one observation. The chain employs TRBV28 and TRBJ2-5; D is unresolved. The CDR3 runs to 15 residues. The ends were cut back, 3 bases at V and 9 bases at J, with 20 bases in the middle. The germline gives CDR1 MDHEN, CDR2 SYDVKM. CDR3 coding DNA: TGTGCCAGCAGTTTCCTTGACACCCTCGGCGCGTCCCAGTACTTC. Translating it yields CASSFLDTLGASQYF.

The chain combines TRBV7-2 with TRBJ2-7; 7 nucleotides match TRBD2. The CDR3 contains 14 residues. Trimming at V came to 4 bases and at J to 6 bases, leaving 9 bases not matched to a gene. Germline values: CDR1 SGHTA, CDR2 FQGNSA. CDR3 nucleotide sequence: TGTGCCAGCAGCTCGCCGGGACTAAGCCGCGAGCAGTACTTC. Protein product: CASSSPGLSREQYF.

The chain recombines TRBV28 with TRBJ2-7, with no clear D. V was cut by 6 bases and J by 6 bases, with 15 bases left in between. CDR1 and CDR2 (germline): MDHEN, SYDVKM. The CDR3 runs to 13 residues. In DNA, the CDR3 is TGTGCCAGCAGAACCGGGCCTCCGGGCGAGCAGTACTTC. Translated, it gives CASRTGPPGEQYF.

The chain combines TRBV19 with TRBJ1-5; tentative D call: TRBD1 (6 bases). Germline V gives CDR1 LNHDA, CDR2 SQIVND (reference sequence). The V and J ends lost 4 bases and 6 bases respectively, with 13 bases between them. This CDR3 has 14 residues. The CDR3 reads CASSNRDIAQPQHF. The DNA of the CDR3 is TGTGCCAGTAGTAACCGGGACATAGCTCAGCCCCAGCATTTT. Filled out from reference TRBV19 and TRBJ1-5, the complete variable domain reads DGGITQSPKYLFRKEGQNVTLSCEQNLNHDAMYWYRQDPGQGLRLIYYSQIVNDFQKGDIAEGYSVSREKKESFPLTVTSAQKNPTAFYLCASSNRDIAQPQHFGDGTRLSIL.

At least ten counts were recorded for this clone. V gene TRBV5-1 combines with J gene TRBJ2-1; D may be TRBD1 or TRBD2 (6 bases each). Germline CDR1 SGHRS, CDR2 YFSETQ. This CDR3 region has 16 residues. V was shortened by 0 bases and J by 6 bases, with 16 bases between the two germline ends. CDR3 sequence (DNA): TGCGCCAGCAGCTTGGCCCAGGGGACTCCACCCAATGAGCAGTTCTTC. Its translation: CASSLAQGTPPNEQFF.

V and J are TRBV7-9 and TRBJ2-3, with 8 bases that match TRBD2. Trimming removed 5 bases from V and 0 bases from J; junction bases left unmatched: 1. CDR3 size: 14 residues. Germline CDR1 and CDR2: SEHNR and FQNEAQ (reference sequence). CDR3 DNA: TGTGCCAGCAGCCCTAGCGGGAGCACAGATACGCAGTATTTT. This sequence encodes CASSPSGSTDTQYF.

The chain recombines TRBV28 with TRBJ1-6; 9 nucleotides line up with TRBD1. CDR3 length: 15 amino acids. Per germline, CDR1 MDHEN and CDR2 SYDVKM. The ends lost 5 bases at V and 7 bases at J; junction bases unmatched: 6. Here the CDR3 reads CASSGQGRGNSPLHF. The CDR3 bases are TGTGCCAGCAGTGGACAGGGGCGAGGAAATTCACCCCTCCACTTT.

Of note for this clone: A much larger clonotype is one base distant, so this may be a read error. Other DNA sequences in the same sample also yield this CDR3. The V and J genes are TRBV27 and TRBJ1-1; 7 bases are shared with TRBD1. In germline, CDR1 is MNHEY, CDR2 SMNVEV (reference sequence). The CDR3 has 14 residues. Trimming cost V 3 bases and J 1 base; bases outside gene matches: 2. The CDR3 coding sequence is TGTGCCAGCAGTTTCAGGGGGGGGAACACTGAAGCTTTCTTT. Translated, it gives CASSFRGGNTEAFF.

The chain combines TRBV11-3 with TRBJ2-3; 16 bases are a match to TRBD2. From germline, CDR1 is SGHNT and CDR2 YENEEA. The CDR3 consists of 16 residues. V lost 5 bases to trimming and J lost 4 bases; unmatched junction nucleotides: 3. Here the CDR3 DNA reads TGTGCCAGCAGCCCCGGGACTAGCGGGAGGGCAGATACGCAGTATTTT. As protein: CASSPGTSGRADTQYF.